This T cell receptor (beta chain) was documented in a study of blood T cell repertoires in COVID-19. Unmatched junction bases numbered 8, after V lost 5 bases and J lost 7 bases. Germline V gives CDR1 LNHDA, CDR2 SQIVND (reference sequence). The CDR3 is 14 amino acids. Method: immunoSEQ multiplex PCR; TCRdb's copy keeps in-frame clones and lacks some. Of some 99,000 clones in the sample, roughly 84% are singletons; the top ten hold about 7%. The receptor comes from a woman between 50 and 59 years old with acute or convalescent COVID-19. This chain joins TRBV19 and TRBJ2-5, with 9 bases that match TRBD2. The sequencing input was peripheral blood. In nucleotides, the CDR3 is TGTGCCAGTAGTTCTAGCGGGGCCCCAGGGACCCAGTACTTC. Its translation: CASSSSGAPGTQYF.